The present T cell receptor (beta chain) was sequenced within a study of T cells after yellow fever vaccination. Study at large: Preparation of fractions with low cell numbers was performed using SMART-Seq v4 Ultra Low Input.

Via MiXCR, TCRdb re-called the 5' RACE reads, giving one row per CDR3 protein. This table has 550,000 to 750,000 distinct CDR3 sequences, approximately 13% appearing once. There are a few counts of this clonotype. Its antigen is currently unknown. General observations from the study: Most clones from primary vaccination resurfaced after the booster (around 95% CD4, around 91% CD8). Among all clonotypes, a small share was observed in both CD4 and CD8 compartments. The secondary T-cell response peaked on day 5, not day 15, but was weaker.

The CDR3 runs to 19 residues. The junction had 14 bases not matched to a gene; V was cut back by 0 bases and J by 9 bases. The specimen comprised PBMCs, sampled on the day of the yellow fever booster vaccination. The clonotype was recovered from a man aged 30 to 45 who received the YFV17D yellow fever vaccine. The chain joins TRBV12-3 or TRBV12-4 to TRBJ2-1; TRBD2 aligns across 13 bases. The DNA for the CDR3 is TGTGCCAGCAGTTTAGCGCGAACTAGCGGGAGGGACCCTCGTGTTGAGCAGTTCTTC. This encodes CASSLARTSGRDPRVEQFF.